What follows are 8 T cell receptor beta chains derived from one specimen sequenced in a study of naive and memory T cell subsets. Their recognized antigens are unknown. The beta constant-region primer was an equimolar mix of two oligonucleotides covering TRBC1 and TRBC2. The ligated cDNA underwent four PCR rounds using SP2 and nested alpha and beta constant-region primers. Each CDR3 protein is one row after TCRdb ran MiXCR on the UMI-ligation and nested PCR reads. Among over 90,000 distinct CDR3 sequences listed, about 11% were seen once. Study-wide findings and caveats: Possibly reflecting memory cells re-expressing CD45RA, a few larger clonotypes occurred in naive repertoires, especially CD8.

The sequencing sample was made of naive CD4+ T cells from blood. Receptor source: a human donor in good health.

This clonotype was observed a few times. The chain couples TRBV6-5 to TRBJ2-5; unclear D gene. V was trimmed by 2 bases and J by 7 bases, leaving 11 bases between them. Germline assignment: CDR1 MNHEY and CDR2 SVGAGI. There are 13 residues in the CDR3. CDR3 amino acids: CASSYRVSGTQYF. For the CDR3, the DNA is TGTGCCAGCAGTTACAGGGTATCGGGGACCCAGTACTTC.

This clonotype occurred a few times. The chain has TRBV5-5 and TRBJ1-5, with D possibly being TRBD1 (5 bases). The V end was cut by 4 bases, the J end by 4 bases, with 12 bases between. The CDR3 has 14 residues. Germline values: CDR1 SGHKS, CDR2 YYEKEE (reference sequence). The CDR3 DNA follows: TGTGCCAGCAGCGACGGGACGGCAAATCAGCCCCAGCATTTT. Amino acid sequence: CASSDGTANQPQHF.

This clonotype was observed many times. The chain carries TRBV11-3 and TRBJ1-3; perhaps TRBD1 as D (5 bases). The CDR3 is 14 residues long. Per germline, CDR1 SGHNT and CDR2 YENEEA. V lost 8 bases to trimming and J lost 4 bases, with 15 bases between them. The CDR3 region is CASGGEGNGNTIYF. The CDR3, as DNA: TGTGCCAGCGGCGGCGAGGGGAACGGAAACACCATATATTTT.

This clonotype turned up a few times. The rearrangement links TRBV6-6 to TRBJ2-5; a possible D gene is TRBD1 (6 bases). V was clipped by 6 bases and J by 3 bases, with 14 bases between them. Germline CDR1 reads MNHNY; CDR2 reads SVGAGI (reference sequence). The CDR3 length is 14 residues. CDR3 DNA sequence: TGTGCCAGCAGGGCACCGGACAGAAAAGAGACCCAGTACTTC. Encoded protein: CASRAPDRKETQYF.

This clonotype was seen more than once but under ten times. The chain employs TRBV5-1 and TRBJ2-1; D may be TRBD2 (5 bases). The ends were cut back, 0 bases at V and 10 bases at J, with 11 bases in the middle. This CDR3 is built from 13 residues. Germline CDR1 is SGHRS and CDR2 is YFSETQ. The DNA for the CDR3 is TGCGCCAGCAGCTTGGATGGCACGGGAGAGCAGTTCTTC. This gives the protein CASSLDGTGEQFF.

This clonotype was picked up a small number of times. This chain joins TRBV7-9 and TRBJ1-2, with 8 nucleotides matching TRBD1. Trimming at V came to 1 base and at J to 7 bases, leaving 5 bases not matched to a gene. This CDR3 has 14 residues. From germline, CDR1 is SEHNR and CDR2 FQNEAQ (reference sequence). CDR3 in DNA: TGTGCCAGCAGCTTAGATCTTCAGGGGGCTGGCTACACCTTC. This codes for CASSLDLQGAGYTF.

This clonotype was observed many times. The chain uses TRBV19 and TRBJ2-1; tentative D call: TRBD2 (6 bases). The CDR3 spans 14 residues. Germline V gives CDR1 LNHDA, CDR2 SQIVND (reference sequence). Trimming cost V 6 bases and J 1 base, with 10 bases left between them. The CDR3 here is CASRRRESYNEQFF. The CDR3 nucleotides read TGTGCCAGTAGACGGAGGGAGTCCTACAATGAGCAGTTCTTC.

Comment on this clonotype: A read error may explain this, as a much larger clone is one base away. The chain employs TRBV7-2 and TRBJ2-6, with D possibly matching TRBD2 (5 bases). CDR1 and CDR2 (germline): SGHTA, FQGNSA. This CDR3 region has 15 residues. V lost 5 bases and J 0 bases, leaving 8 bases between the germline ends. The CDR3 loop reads CASSPGVSGANVLTF. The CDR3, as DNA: TGTGCCAGCAGCCCCGGGGTCTCTGGGGCCAACGTCCTGACTTTC. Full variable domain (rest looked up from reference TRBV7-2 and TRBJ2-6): GAGVSQSPSNKVTEKGKDVELRCDPISGHTALYWYRQSLGQGLEFLIYFQGNSAPDKSGLPSDRFSAERTGGSVSTLTIQRTQQEDSAVYLCASSPGVSGANVLTFGAGSRLTVL.